This is a list of T cell receptor beta chains from one sample in a study of cytomegalovirus exposure and HLA in healthy donors. Data came from immunoSEQ multiplex PCR; TCRdb stores just in-frame clones and leaves some out. The table records over 100,000 clones, about 9.4% of them present only once. The sample taken for sequencing was PBMCs. These TCRs come from a man between 40 and 49 years old in good health and CMV-seropositive. Both conserved end residues are part of each CDR3. D genes are given only for firm matches. Clone size is shown for a subset of rows, as once, few, many or a class of expanded clone.

>TRBV5-4|.|.|TRBJ1-1
TGTGCCAGCAGCCAGGACTGGAACACTGAAGCTTTCTTT
CASSQDWNTEAFF
>TRBV28|.|.|TRBJ2-3
TGTGCCAGCAGTTTACGGTTAGTCGTCATGCTCATTCCGGGCACAGATACGCAGTATTTT
CASSLRLVVMLIPGTDTQYF
>TRBV29-1|few|.|TRBJ1-1
TGCAGCGTTTCAGGGTTCGGCGGCACTGAAGCTTTCTTT
CSVSGFGGTEAFF
>TRBV19|few|.|TRBJ1-5
TGTGCCAGTAGTATGCAGGGGCCGCCCCAGCATTTT
CASSMQGPPQHF
>TRBV7-9|.|.|TRBJ2-1
TGTGCCAGCAGCCCCTTAGGAGGAGGAGGTGAGCAGTTCTTC
CASSPLGGGGEQFF
>TRBV10-3|few|TRBD2|TRBJ2-7
TGTGCCATCAGTGTTACAGCGGGAGGATCCTACGAGCAGTACTTC
CAISVTAGGSYEQYF
>TRBV5-1|few|.|TRBJ2-1
TGCGCCAGCACCCGGGACAACTCCTACAATGAGCAGTTCTTC
CASTRDNSYNEQFF
>TRBV19|.|.|TRBJ1-2
TGTGCCAGTAGCGCTCCGGTCAAAATGAACTATGGCTACACCTTC
CASSAPVKMNYGYTF
>TRBV7-8|few|TRBD1|TRBJ1-2
TGTGCCAGCAGCTTAAATGTAGGGACAGGGGTCATCTATGGCTACACCTTC
CASSLNVGTGVIYGYTF
>TRBV13|few|TRBD2|TRBJ2-1
TGTGCCAGCAGCTCAAGGACTAGCCTATACAATGAGCAGTTCTTC
CASSSRTSLYNEQFF
>TRBV5-4|.|TRBD1|TRBJ1-4
TGTGCCAGCAGCCTCAGACAGGGGGTGGGAGAAAAACTGTTTTTT
CASSLRQGVGEKLFF
>TRBV6-1|.|TRBD1|TRBJ1-3
TGTGCCAGCAGTGAAACCACCCCGGGACAGGGCAGAAACACCATATATTTT
CASSETTPGQGRNTIYF
>TRBV27|few|TRBD1|TRBJ1-2
TGTGCCAGCAGTTTTGGGACAGATTTCTCCCCTTATGGCTACACCTTC
CASSFGTDFSPYGYTF
>TRBV7-2|few|TRBD1|TRBJ2-3
TGTGCCAGCAGCTCCGCCAGGACAGGGGCGGGAGATACGCAGTATTTT
CASSSARTGAGDTQYF
>TRBV16|few|TRBD2|TRBJ2-4
TGTGCCAGCAGCCAAGGGGGGCTAGCGGGAGTGAAGGTTGCCAAAAACATTCAGTACTTC
CASSQGGLAGVKVAKNIQYF
>TRBV5-4|few|.|TRBJ2-1
TGTGCCAGCAGCTCCCTAGCTCGGTCCTACAATGAGCAGTTCTTC
CASSSLARSYNEQFF
>TRBV5-5|.|.|TRBJ1-3
TGTGCCAGCAGCCCCCGGGGTCGGAACACCATATATTTT
CASSPRGRNTIYF
>TRBV2|.|.|TRBJ2-3
TGTGCCAGCGAGAGCTCAGATACGCAGTATTTT
CASESSDTQYF
>TRBV7-9|few|.|TRBJ2-7
TGTGCCAGCAGCTTAAATAAGCGGGCCTACGAGCAGTACTTC
CASSLNKRAYEQYF
>TRBV28|.|.|TRBJ2-7
TGTGCCAGCAGTCCGCGGGGCTATAGGGTACTCCGCTCCTACGAGCAGTACTTC
CASSPRGYRVLRSYEQYF
>TRBV30|.|TRBD2|TRBJ2-7
TGTGCCTGGAGTCACCTCGGGGGGGGCTACGAGCAGTACTTC
CAWSHLGGGYEQYF
>TRBV4-2|few|.|TRBJ1-5
TGTGCCAGCAGCCAAGATTGGACAGTAAATCAGCCCCAGCATTTT
CASSQDWTVNQPQHF
>TRBV5-1|few|.|TRBJ2-7
TGCGCCACTAACCCGACCCCAGGTTGGTACGAGCAGTACTTC
CATNPTPGWYEQYF
>TRBV19|.|TRBD1|TRBJ1-1
TGTGCCAGTAGTATACAGGGGGCCTCGAACACTGAAGCTTTCTTT
CASSIQGASNTEAFF
>TRBV7-2|.|.|TRBJ1-6
TGTGCCAGCAGCCCAGAGGTTAACTATAATTCACCCCTCCACTTT
CASSPEVNYNSPLHF
>TRBV13|few|TRBD1|TRBJ2-7
TGTGCCAGCAGCTCCGGGACAGGACACGAGCAGTACTTC
CASSSGTGHEQYF
>TRBV5-1|.|.|TRBJ1-5
TGCGCCAGCAGCTTGGAAGGCGGGCCCCAGCATTTT
CASSLEGGPQHF
>TRBV7-2|few|TRBD2|TRBJ2-7
TGTGCCAGCAGCACCCGGGGGGGTTACGGCGAGCAGTACTTC
CASSTRGGYGEQYF
>TRBV29-1|.|.|TRBJ1-1
TGCAGCGTTGAAGATCCGACGGGGGGCAAGAGTACGGACACTGAAGCTTTCTTT
CSVEDPTGGKSTDTEAFF
>TRBV29-1|.|.|TRBJ2-3
TGCAGCGTTGGGGGCAACTTAGATACGCAGTATTTT
CSVGGNLDTQYF
>TRBV2|.|TRBD2|TRBJ2-1
TGTGCCAGCAGACTCCGACTAGCGGGGGGATACAATGAGCAGTTCTTC
CASRLRLAGGYNEQFF
>TRBV20-1|.|.|TRBJ1-2
TGCAGTGCTTCCCGTCTATCTGGCTACACCTTC
CSASRLSGYTF
>TRBV5-1|many|.|TRBJ1-5
TGCGCCAGCAGCTTGGCCGGGGGGAATCAGCCCCAGCATTTT
CASSLAGGNQPQHF
>TRBV7-8|.|.|TRBJ2-7
TGTGCCAGCAGCTTACGTCCTAGCTCCTACGAGCAGTACTTC
CASSLRPSSYEQYF